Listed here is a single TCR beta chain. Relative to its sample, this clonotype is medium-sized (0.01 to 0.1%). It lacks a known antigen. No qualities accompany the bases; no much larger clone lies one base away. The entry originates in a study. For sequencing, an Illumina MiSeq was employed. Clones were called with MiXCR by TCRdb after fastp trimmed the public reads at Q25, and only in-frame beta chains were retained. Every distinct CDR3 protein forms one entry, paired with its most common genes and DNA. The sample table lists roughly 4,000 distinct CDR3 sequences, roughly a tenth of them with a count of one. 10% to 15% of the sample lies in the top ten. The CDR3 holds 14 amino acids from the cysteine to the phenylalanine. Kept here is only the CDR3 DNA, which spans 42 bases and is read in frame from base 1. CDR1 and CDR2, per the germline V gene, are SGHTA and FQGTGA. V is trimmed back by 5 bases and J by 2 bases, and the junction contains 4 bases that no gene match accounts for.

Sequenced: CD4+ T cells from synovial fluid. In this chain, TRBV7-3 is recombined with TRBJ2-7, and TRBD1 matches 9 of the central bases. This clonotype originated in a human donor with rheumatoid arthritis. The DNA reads TGTGCCAGCAGCCCCGGGACAGGGACCTACGAGCAGTACTTC. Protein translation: CASSPGTGTYEQYF.